One and the same sample provided the 16 T cell receptor beta chains below, sequenced in a study of shared clonotypes between healthy human individuals. Profiled with immunoSEQ multiplex PCR; TCRdb holds only in-frame clones, not every one. This table holds approximately 1,500,000 clones, around 97% found once. The sequencing sample was made of naive CD4+ T cells sorted from blood. The sample's subset: CD45RA+ positively selected. These receptor sequences come from a man aged 25 to 40 in good health.

The V and J genes are TRBV6-1 and TRBJ2-1, with 13 positions matching TRBD2. CDR3 size: 16 residues. The germline V gene encodes CDR1 MNHNS and CDR2 SASEGT. The V gene end was trimmed by 4 bases and the J gene end by 5 bases; junction bases not matched to a gene: 5. The CDR3 region is CASSAILAGGNNEQFF. The CDR3 nucleotides read TGTGCCAGCAGTGCCATACTAGCGGGAGGGAACAATGAGCAGTTCTTC.

This clone was detected only once. V usage is TRBV7-9 and J usage is TRBJ1-3, with 8 bases matching TRBD1. The V segment lost 2 bases and the J segment 7 bases; nucleotides outside the gene matches: 10. CDR3 size: 16 residues. Germline assignment: CDR1 SEHNR and CDR2 FQNEAQ (reference sequence). The DNA for the CDR3 is TGTGCCAGCAGCTTAATTTCCGGACAGGGTAGTAACACCATATATTTT. Protein: CASSLISGQGSNTIYF. Full variable domain (missing parts from reference TRBV7-9 and TRBJ1-3): DTGVSQNPRHKITKRGQNVTFRCDPISEHNRLYWYRQTLGQGPEFLTYFQNEAQLEKSRLLSDRFSAERPKGSFSTLEIQRTEQGDSAMYLCASSLISGQGSNTIYFGEGSWLTVV.

For this clone: This sample also contains other DNA sequences that code for the same CDR3. The V gene is TRBV5-1, the J gene TRBJ1-4, with D maybe TRBD1 (6 bases). This CDR3 comprises 14 residues. The germline CDR1 and CDR2 sequences are SGHRS and YFSETQ. Trimming removed 2 bases at V and 2 bases at J, with 7 bases between. CDR3 in amino acids: CASSLGGTNEKLFF. The CDR3 nucleotides read TGCGCCAGCAGCTTAGGGGGGACTAATGAAAAACTGTTTTTT.

In its sample, this clone was seen a few times. The chain uses TRBV7-9 and TRBJ2-5; TRBD2 aligns across 16 bases. Germline values: CDR1 SEHNR, CDR2 FQNEAQ (reference sequence). Trimming at V came to 5 bases and at J to 5 bases, leaving 8 bases not matched to a gene. The CDR3 consists of 17 residues. The CDR3 DNA reads as TGTGCCAGCAGCCCCCCGGGACTAGCGGGAGGGTGGGAGACCCAGTACTTC. Its protein product is CASSPPGLAGGWETQYF.

The chain combines TRBV7-2 with TRBJ2-7; 8 bases align to TRBD2. CDR1 SGHTA and CDR2 FQGNSA come from the germline V gene. V lost 6 bases, J lost 0 bases, and 7 bases stayed unmatched. CDR3 size: 15 residues. The CDR3 sequence: CASSPTTSVSYEQYF. Written as DNA, the CDR3 is TGTGCCAGCAGTCCAACGACTAGCGTCTCCTACGAGCAGTACTTC.

This clone is a singleton in its sample. This sequence joins TRBV7-3 and TRBJ2-3; no firm D call. This CDR3 has 22 amino acids. Trimming shortened V by 3 bases and J by 5 bases, and 36 bases separated the two germline ends. Germline-derived CDR1 and CDR2 are SGHTA and FQGTGA. CDR3: CASSFSRWVGLGAFLVGDTQYF. Written as DNA, the CDR3 is TGTGCCAGCAGCTTTTCTAGGTGGGTAGGCCTTGGAGCGTTTTTGGTCGGAGATACGCAGTATTTT.

The V call is TRBV18, the J call TRBJ2-3; a possible D gene is TRBD1 (7 bases). Germline-derived CDR1 and CDR2 are KGHSH and LQKENI. CDR3 length: 17 amino acids. Trimming removed 5 bases at V and 0 bases at J, with 18 bases between. CDR3 DNA: TGTGCCAGCTCAGGACTCCGGAGGGGACAGAGCACAGATACGCAGTATTTT. Its translation: CASSGLRRGQSTDTQYF.

The V gene is TRBV28, the J gene TRBJ1-2; D perhaps matches TRBD1 (6 bases). CDR3 length: 12 amino acids. Germline lookup yields CDR1 MDHEN and CDR2 SYDVKM. The CDR3 sequence: CVTDSAAYGYTF. CDR3 nucleotide sequence: TGTGTAACGGACAGCGCTGCCTATGGCTACACCTTC.

V usage is TRBV4-3 and J usage is TRBJ2-1; a weak D match, TRBD1 (6 bases). The CDR3 runs to 14 residues. CDR1 is LGHNA and CDR2 is YSLEER in the germline V gene. V was pared by 3 bases and J by 1 base, with 7 bases between. The CDR3 DNA sequence: TGCGCCAGCAGCCATCAGGGGTCCTACAATGAGCAGTTCTTC. It encodes CASSHQGSYNEQFF.

The chain links TRBV5-6 to TRBJ2-3, with TRBD1 matching over 9 bases. Unmatched junction bases numbered 5, after V lost 6 bases and J lost 3 bases. The germline V gene has CDR1 SGHDT and CDR2 YYEEEE. This CDR3 region has 14 residues. The CDR3 DNA is TGTGCCAGCATCGAGACAGGGGGGACAGATACGCAGTATTTT. Protein sequence: CASIETGGTDTQYF.

The chain has TRBV7-2 and TRBJ2-1; TRBD1 matches at 7 bases. This CDR3 has 17 amino acids. V gave up 5 bases and J gave up 7 bases; unmatched junction bases: 17. The germline V gene has CDR1 SGHTA and CDR2 FQGNSA. CDR3 sequence (DNA): TGTGCCAGCAGCCAAAGACAGGGCCTCGGGCGAGGGAATGAGCAGTTCTTC. Translating it yields CASSQRQGLGRGNEQFF.

V and J are TRBV7-2 and TRBJ2-3; 14 bases align to TRBD2. From germline, CDR1 is SGHTA and CDR2 FQGNSA. CDR3 length: 18 amino acids. Trimming removed 0 bases from V and 3 bases from J; junction bases left unmatched: 5. DNA of the CDR3: TGTGCCAGCAGCTTAGCGAAGACTAGCGGGAGGGCTACAGATACGCAGTATTTT. As protein: CASSLAKTSGRATDTQYF.

The V gene is TRBV18, the J gene TRBJ2-3; 11 bases are a match to TRBD1. Germline V CDR1 and CDR2: KGHSH, LQKENI. V dropped 5 bases and J dropped 5; count of bases not matched to a gene: 6. The CDR3 spans 15 residues. The CDR3 here is CASSALGTGGDTQYF. The CDR3 bases are TGTGCCAGCTCAGCCCTTGGGACAGGGGGAGATACGCAGTATTTT. Full variable domain (outside the CDR3, taken from reference TRBV18 and TRBJ2-3): NAGVMQNPRHLVRRRGQEARLRCSPMKGHSHVYWYRQLPEEGLKFMVYLQKENIIDESGMPKERFSAEFPKEGPSILRIQQVVRGDSAAYFCASSALGTGGDTQYFGPGTRLTVL.

The genes are TRBV7-2 and TRBJ2-7; 8 bases are a match to TRBD2. The V and J ends lost 5 bases and 6 bases, in that order; junction bases with no gene match: 9. This CDR3 is built from 14 residues. Germline loops: CDR1 SGHTA, CDR2 FQGNSA. The CDR3 DNA reads as TGTGCCAGCAGCCTTGGGCGGGGGGTCGGCGAGCAGTACTTC. The encoded protein is CASSLGRGVGEQYF.

The chain has TRBV15 and TRBJ2-1; TRBD2 is a possible D gene (6 bases). The CDR3 totals 14 residues. Per the germline V gene, CDR1 is LNHNV and CDR2 is YYDKDF (reference sequence). V gave up 1 base and J gave up 9 bases, with 13 bases separating them. Here the CDR3 reads CATSRVGGPGEQFF. The CDR3 DNA is TGTGCCACCAGCAGAGTCGGAGGGCCGGGTGAGCAGTTCTTC.

The rearrangement joins TRBV18 to TRBJ2-5; 9 bases fit TRBD2. Losses at the gene ends were 4 bases for V and 5 bases for J; bases not matched to a gene: 8. The CDR3 covers 15 residues. Germline loops: CDR1 KGHSH, CDR2 LQKENI. CDR3 in DNA: TGTGCCAGCTCACGATTGGCGGGAGGGGCTGAGACCCAGTACTTC. This translates into CASSRLAGGAETQYF.